This entry concerns a single T cell receptor beta chain. This sample is part of a study of blood T cell repertoires in COVID-19. Overall study: COVID-19 samples collected from the United States, Italy and Spain covered acute and convalescent phases. PBMCs, B-cell-depleted T cells, or T cells were the source of the cDNA or gDNA that made up the material.

Study processing details: Estimates of nucleated cell counts were drawn from the amplification of reference gene primers. TCRdb keeps only in-frame clones here, not all; method: immunoSEQ multiplex PCR. That table gives V, J and clone size, and the DNA gave D and trimming. The sample has around 250,000 clones, around four fifths seen once; the top ten hold around 4.5%. Trimming removed 6 bases at V and 0 bases at J, with 11 bases between. CDR3 size: 14 residues. CDR1 is MNHEY, CDR2 SVGAGI, per germline. The chain combines TRBV6-5 with TRBJ1-1; TRBD1 is a possible D gene (5 bases). This sequence was found in a man in his 60s who had recovered from COVID-19. Sequencing was carried out using peripheral blood. The CDR3 loop reads CASREGRMNTEAFF. The CDR3 DNA follows: TGTGCCAGCAGGGAGGGACGGATGAACACTGAAGCTTTCTTT.